This TCR beta chain was recovered during a study of cytomegalovirus exposure and HLA in healthy donors. The CDR3 contains 16 residues. The junction had 8 bases not matched to a gene; V was cut back by 1 base and J by 7 bases. Germline V gives CDR1 SGHRS, CDR2 YFSETQ. For this clone: Its antigen is as yet unknown.

Study observations and caveats: Researchers catalogued some 160 TCR beta chains as cytomegalovirus-associated. In vitro assays verified that three CMV-associated chains recognized CMV antigens specifically. By HLA locus, TCR association rates varied in a later analysis, with DRB1 showing the most and HLA-C the fewest.

PCR primers comprised 60 Vbeta and 13 Jbeta primers. Assay used: immunoSEQ multiplex PCR; TCRdb lists only in-frame clones, some missing. The sample contains some 110,000 clones, about 82% of which appear only once. This sequence was found in a man aged 45 to 65 in good health and CMV-seronegative. The chain recombines TRBV5-1 with TRBJ2-2, with 9 bases lining up with TRBD2. The sample taken for sequencing was PBMCs. Written as DNA, the CDR3 is TGCGCCAGCAGCTTGATGGCGGGGGGGCCTAACGGGGAGCTGTTTTTT. It is translated as CASSLMAGGPNGELFF.